This TCR beta chain was captured in a study of cytomegalovirus exposure and HLA in healthy donors. Both 60 Vbeta primers and 13 Jbeta primers went into the PCR. Data came from immunoSEQ multiplex PCR; TCRdb stores just in-frame clones and leaves some out. The sample consists of more than 150,000 clones, about 81% of them appearing once. There are 14 residues in the CDR3. Germline V gene lookup returns CDR1 LNHDA and CDR2 SQIVND (reference sequence). Deletions cut 6 bases from V and 0 bases from J, with 11 bases between. Sequencing used PBMCs. The chain recombines TRBV19 with TRBJ1-1, with D possibly being TRBD1 (5 bases). The source of this sequence is a woman in her twenties or thirties in good health and CMV-seronegative. The CDR3 bases are TGTGCCAGTAGACAGGCGGGGCTGAACACTGAAGCTTTCTTT. Translating it yields CASRQAGLNTEAFF. Together with reference TRBV19 and TRBJ1-1, the CDR3 gives the full variable domain: DGGITQSPKYLFRKEGQNVTLSCEQNLNHDAMYWYRQDPGQGLRLIYYSQIVNDFQKGDIAEGYSVSREKKESFPLTVTSAQKNPTAFYLCASRQAGLNTEAFFGQGTRLTVV.